These 3 T cell receptor beta chains came from one sample sequenced in a study of cytomegalovirus exposure and HLA in healthy donors. The primer mix had 60 Vbeta and 13 Jbeta primers. Sequenced by immunoSEQ multiplex PCR; TCRdb stores in-frame clones only, minus some. The sample has approximately 76,000 clones, 73% seen once. What was sequenced was PBMCs. Receptors originate from a woman between 40 and 55 years old in good health and CMV-seropositive.

This chain joins TRBV7-2 and TRBJ2-3; D may be TRBD2 (6 bases). In germline, CDR1 is SGHTA, CDR2 FQGNSA. Trimming took off 5 bases at V and 4 bases at J, with 13 bases between the two ends. The CDR3 is made up of 14 amino acids. CDR3 sequence: CASSRDSPADTQYF. In DNA form, the CDR3 reads TGTGCCAGCAGCCGGGACTCCCCGGCAGATACGCAGTATTTT.

This rearrangement joins TRBV9 to TRBJ2-5; 10 bases fit TRBD2. Trimming removed 2 bases from V and 5 bases from J; junction bases left unmatched: 15. Germline CDR1 SGDLS, CDR2 YYNGEE. The CDR3 totals 18 residues. CDR3 bases: TGTGCCAGCAGCGTGACTCTAGCGGGGGCGCAATCGATGGAGACCCAGTACTTC. It translates to CASSVTLAGAQSMETQYF.

This clone has a single count. V and J are TRBV7-8 and TRBJ1-1; D possibly corresponds to TRBD1 (5 bases). This CDR3 spans 14 amino acids. Trimming took 4 bases from V and 8 from J, leaving 17 bases between them. The V gene's germline CDR1 is SGHVS and CDR2 FQNEAQ. CDR3 DNA sequence: TGTGCCAGCAGCTGGGGTGAGAGGACACGAGAAGCTTTCTTT. Translating gives CASSWGERTREAFF.